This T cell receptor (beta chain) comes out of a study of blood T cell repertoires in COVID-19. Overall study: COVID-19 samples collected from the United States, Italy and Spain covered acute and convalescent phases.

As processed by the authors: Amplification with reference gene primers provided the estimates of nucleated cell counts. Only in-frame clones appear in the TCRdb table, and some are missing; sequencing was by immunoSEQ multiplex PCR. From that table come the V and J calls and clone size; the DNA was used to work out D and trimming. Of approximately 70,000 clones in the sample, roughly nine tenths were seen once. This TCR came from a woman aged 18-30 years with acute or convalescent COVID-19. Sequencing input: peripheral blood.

The CDR3 bases are TGCGCCAGCAGCACGGGGACTCCTGGAAACACCATATATTTT. Its translation: CASSTGTPGNTIYF. The V gene is TRBV5-1, the J gene TRBJ1-3; D perhaps matches TRBD1 (5 bases). V lost 4 bases and J lost 2, with 10 bases in between. In germline, CDR1 is SGHRS, CDR2 YFSETQ. This CDR3 contains 14 residues.